This TCR beta chain was found in a study of technical replicates of blood from several donors. The data were produced by immunoSEQ multiplex PCR, yet TCRdb's version contains in-frame clones alone and is incomplete. The sample holds almost 70,000 clones, 85% to 95% seen once. The V gene's germline CDR1 is SGHAT and CDR2 FQNNGV. CDR3 length: 15 amino acids. Losses at the gene ends were 1 base for V and 1 base for J; bases not matched to a gene: 1. As to this clone: Additional DNA sequences in this sample encode the identical CDR3.

The sequence was collected from a human donor in good health. Sequenced: T cells isolated from PBMCs. The rearrangement uses TRBV11-2 and TRBJ2-7, with 10 positions matching TRBD2. CDR3 loop: CASSLGTSGSYEQYF. CDR3 in DNA: TGTGCCAGCAGCTTAGGGACTAGCGGTTCCTACGAGCAGTACTTC.